The rows below give T cell receptor beta chains drawn from one sample of a study of control samples from healthy donors and cancer patients. Method: immunoSEQ multiplex PCR; TCRdb's copy keeps in-frame clones and lacks some. The sample shows over 90,000 clones, 92% of them seen only once. The sequenced material came from blood. The source of these receptors is a woman aged 18-30 years in good health. The CDR3 runs from the conserved cysteine through the conserved F or W. The D gene is left open where the match is weak. Some rows have no size entry. The others give once, few or many, or a class for an expanded clone.

V: TRBV6-4; D: TRBD2; size: once; J: TRBJ2-1; CDR3: CASRAGLAGTEQFF; DNA: TGTGCCAGCAGAGCGGGACTAGCGGGGACGGAGCAGTTCTTC
V: TRBV2; D: NA; size: NA; J: TRBJ1-6; CDR3: CASSVTLPLHF; DNA: TGTGCCAGCAGCGTGACCCTTCCCCTCCACTTT
V: TRBV6-1; D: NA; size: NA; J: TRBJ1-6; CDR3: CASSEGPRRWNSPLHF; DNA: TGTGCCAGCAGTGAAGGTCCCCGGAGGTGGAATTCACCCCTCCACTTT
V: TRBV19; D: TRBD1; size: NA; J: TRBJ1-5; CDR3: CASSDTGTGYSNQPQHF; DNA: TGTGCCAGTAGTGACACCGGGACAGGGTATAGCAATCAGCCCCAGCATTTT
V: TRBV2; D: NA; size: NA; J: TRBJ1-1; CDR3: CASSVPKGGRAEAFF; DNA: TGTGCCAGCAGTGTCCCTAAAGGCGGGAGGGCTGAAGCTTTCTTT
V: TRBV6-6; D: TRBD1; size: NA; J: TRBJ1-3; CDR3: CASSSQGAFGNTIYF; DNA: TGTGCCAGCAGTTCACAGGGGGCATTTGGAAACACCATATATTTT
V: TRBV4-2; D: NA; size: NA; J: TRBJ1-5; CDR3: CASSQEGGVGNQPQHF; DNA: TGTGCCAGCAGCCAAGAGGGGGGGGTCGGCAATCAGCCCCAGCATTTT
V: TRBV6-4; D: TRBD2; size: NA; J: TRBJ2-3; CDR3: CASSEFSGSSDTQYF; DNA: TGTGCCAGCAGTGAGTTTAGCGGGAGTTCAGATACGCAGTATTTT
V: TRBV5-6; D: NA; size: NA; J: TRBJ1-5; CDR3: CASSPGALVGQPQHF; DNA: TGTGCCAGCAGTCCTGGCGCATTAGTAGGTCAGCCCCAGCATTTT
V: TRBV6-4; D: NA; size: NA; J: TRBJ1-2; CDR3: CASSDSLQGAGYTF; DNA: TGTGCCAGCAGTGACTCGTTACAGGGTGCCGGCTACACCTTC
V: TRBV5-4; D: NA; size: once; J: TRBJ2-1; CDR3: CASSLTGIPYNEQFF; DNA: TGTGCCAGCAGCTTGACAGGCATACCCTACAATGAGCAGTTCTTC
V: TRBV29-1; D: NA; size: once; J: TRBJ2-1; CDR3: CSAMDRHNEQFF; DNA: TGCAGCGCCATGGACAGACACAATGAGCAGTTCTTC
V: TRBV3-1/TRBV3-2; D: NA; size: NA; J: TRBJ1-6; CDR3: CASSQERTVNSPLHF; DNA: TGTGCCAGCAGCCAAGAAAGGACAGTAAATTCACCCCTCCACTTT
V: TRBV19; D: NA; size: NA; J: TRBJ2-7; CDR3: CASSPRVRIGSGEQYF; DNA: TGTGCCAGTAGTCCTCGGGTCAGGATCGGGTCGGGCGAGCAGTACTTC
V: TRBV6-1; D: NA; size: NA; J: TRBJ2-1; CDR3: CASSEGVGAYNEQFF; DNA: TGTGCCAGCAGTGAAGGAGTAGGGGCTTACAATGAGCAGTTCTTC
V: TRBV27; D: TRBD2; size: NA; J: TRBJ2-3; CDR3: CASSATSGALDTQYF; DNA: TGTGCCAGCAGTGCGACTAGCGGGGCCCTAGATACGCAGTATTTT
V: TRBV4-2; D: NA; size: NA; J: TRBJ2-3; CDR3: CASSLRRGAPDTQYF; DNA: TGTGCCAGCAGCCTAAGACGGGGGGCCCCAGATACGCAGTATTTT
V: TRBV30; D: NA; size: NA; J: TRBJ1-4; CDR3: CAWSALRGRGKLFF; DNA: TGTGCCTGGAGTGCTTTACGGGGTCGAGGAAAACTGTTTTTT
V: TRBV19; D: NA; size: NA; J: TRBJ2-5; CDR3: CASSIVAGQSVETQYF; DNA: TGTGCCAGTAGTATAGTTGCAGGACAGTCGGTAGAGACCCAGTACTTC
V: TRBV10-3; D: NA; size: NA; J: TRBJ2-2; CDR3: CAIRGTGSYTGELFF; DNA: TGTGCCATCCGAGGGACCGGGAGCTACACCGGGGAGCTGTTTTTT
V: TRBV3-1/TRBV3-2; D: TRBD2; size: NA; J: TRBJ2-3; CDR3: CASSPLAGGRTDTQYF; DNA: TGTGCCAGCAGCCCCCTAGCGGGAGGGCGCACAGATACGCAGTATTTT
V: TRBV6-5; D: NA; size: NA; J: TRBJ2-3; CDR3: CASSTWTGTDTQYF; DNA: TGTGCCAGCAGTACCTGGACAGGCACAGATACGCAGTATTTT
V: TRBV6-4; D: TRBD2; size: NA; J: TRBJ2-3; CDR3: CASSPGLAPDTQYF; DNA: TGTGCCAGCAGCCCGGGACTAGCGCCAGATACGCAGTATTTT
V: TRBV15; D: NA; size: NA; J: TRBJ1-5; CDR3: CATQTMSGANQPQHF; DNA: TGTGCCACCCAAACAATGTCGGGGGCCAATCAGCCCCAGCATTTT
V: TRBV7-2; D: TRBD1; size: once; J: TRBJ1-5; CDR3: CASSLVGTGVNQPQHF; DNA: TGTGCCAGCAGCTTAGTAGGGACAGGCGTGAATCAGCCCCAGCATTTT
V: TRBV4-2; D: TRBD1; size: NA; J: TRBJ1-4; CDR3: CASSQEWDRVEKLFF; DNA: TGTGCCAGCAGCCAAGAGTGGGACAGGGTTGAAAAACTGTTTTTT
V: TRBV6-1; D: NA; size: NA; J: TRBJ2-7; CDR3: CASSEKGEEGQYF; DNA: TGTGCCAGCAGTGAAAAGGGTGAGGAAGGGCAGTACTTC
V: TRBV5-1; D: TRBD1; size: NA; J: TRBJ1-1; CDR3: CASALGQGMNTEAFF; DNA: TGCGCCAGTGCACTGGGACAGGGAATGAACACTGAAGCTTTCTTT
V: TRBV14; D: NA; size: NA; J: TRBJ2-7; CDR3: CASSQEYGTRPSYEQYF; DNA: TGTGCCAGCAGCCAAGAATACGGCACTCGCCCATCCTACGAGCAGTACTTC
V: TRBV28; D: NA; size: NA; J: TRBJ1-1; CDR3: CASNPWIGTEAFF; DNA: TGTGCCAGCAATCCCTGGATAGGTACTGAAGCTTTCTTT
V: TRBV5-5; D: NA; size: NA; J: TRBJ2-7; CDR3: CASSLSHDVPYEQYF; DNA: TGTGCCAGCAGCTTATCCCACGACGTCCCCTACGAGCAGTACTTC
V: TRBV5-1; D: NA; size: NA; J: TRBJ2-5; CDR3: CASRRRKEKQETQYF; DNA: TGCGCCAGCAGGCGCCGAAAGGAAAAACAAGAGACCCAGTACTTC
V: TRBV7-6; D: NA; size: NA; J: TRBJ2-3; CDR3: CASSPRDLRTDTQYF; DNA: TGTGCCAGCAGCCCCAGGGACCTACGCACAGATACGCAGTATTTT
V: TRBV30; D: NA; size: NA; J: TRBJ1-1; CDR3: CAWILPVAHSNTEAFF; DNA: TGTGCCTGGATTCTCCCGGTAGCTCACTCGAACACTGAAGCTTTCTTT
V: TRBV20-1; D: NA; size: NA; J: TRBJ1-1; CDR3: CSATRTRAFF; DNA: TGCAGTGCTACCAGAACTCGAGCTTTCTTT
V: TRBV11-2; D: TRBD1; size: NA; J: TRBJ1-4; CDR3: CASSLGDRDYEKLFF; DNA: TGTGCCAGCAGCTTAGGGGACAGGGATTACGAAAAACTGTTTTTT
V: TRBV27; D: TRBD1; size: NA; J: TRBJ2-7; CDR3: CASSFRTGTYEQYF; DNA: TGTGCCAGCAGTTTCCGGACAGGGACCTACGAGCAGTACTTC
V: TRBV15; D: NA; size: NA; J: TRBJ1-5; CDR3: CATSRDIPLQGNQPQHF; DNA: TGTGCCACCAGCAGAGATATCCCCCTCCAAGGCAATCAGCCCCAGCATTTT
V: TRBV21-1; D: NA; size: NA; J: TRBJ1-2; CDR3: CAEPGTGVFNYGYTF; DNA: TGTGCCGAACCCGGGACAGGGGTCTTTAACTATGGCTACACCTTC
V: TRBV7-9; D: NA; size: NA; J: TRBJ1-3; CDR3: CASAQPTGSSGNTIYF; DNA: TGTGCCAGCGCGCAACCGACAGGATCCTCTGGAAACACCATATATTTT
V: TRBV10-3; D: TRBD1; size: NA; J: TRBJ1-4; CDR3: CAISGTGDEKLFF; DNA: TGTGCCATCTCCGGGACAGGGGATGAAAAACTGTTTTTT
V: TRBV6-1; D: TRBD1; size: NA; J: TRBJ2-1; CDR3: CASSGVGQARRRGEQFF; DNA: TGTGCCAGCAGTGGCGTGGGACAGGCTCGGCGGAGGGGTGAGCAGTTCTTC
V: TRBV15; D: TRBD2; size: NA; J: TRBJ2-3; CDR3: CATSREAGEGTDTQYF; DNA: TGTGCCACCAGCAGAGAGGCGGGAGAAGGCACAGATACGCAGTATTTT
V: TRBV11-3; D: NA; size: NA; J: TRBJ2-5; CDR3: CASTSRWSRVLETQYF; DNA: TGTGCCAGCACCTCACGGTGGAGCAGAGTTCTAGAGACCCAGTACTTC
V: TRBV4-2; D: TRBD2; size: NA; J: TRBJ2-7; CDR3: CASSQGAGGYEQYF; DNA: TGTGCCAGCAGCCAAGGAGCGGGGGGTTACGAGCAGTACTTC